This paragraph covers one T cell receptor (beta chain) sequence. The repertoire was sequenced with immunoSEQ multiplex PCR; TCRdb's copy has only in-frame clones and lacks some. There are some 140,000 clones in the sample; roughly 89% occur only once, and 6% to 9.5% lies in the top ten. This sample was included in a study of control samples from healthy donors and cancer patients. The germline CDR1 and CDR2 sequences are SQVTM and ANQGSEA. This CDR3 is 12 amino acids long. V was cut by 5 bases and J by 0 bases, with 7 bases left in between. This clonotype originated in a man in his forties or fifties with head and neck cancer. The rearrangement links TRBV29-1 to TRBJ1-2; D gene ambiguous. Material: PBMCs. The CDR3 protein is CSVLGSNYGYTF. DNA for the CDR3: TGCAGCGTTCTCGGTTCTAACTATGGCTACACCTTC.